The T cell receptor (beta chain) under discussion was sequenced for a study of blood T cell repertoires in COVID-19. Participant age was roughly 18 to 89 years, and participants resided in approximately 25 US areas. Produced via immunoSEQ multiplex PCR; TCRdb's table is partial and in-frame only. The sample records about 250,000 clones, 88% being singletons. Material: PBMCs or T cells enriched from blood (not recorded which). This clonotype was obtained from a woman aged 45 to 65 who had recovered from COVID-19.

CDR3 bases: TGTGCCAGCAGCTTGGAAGCGGGTCACTACGAGCAGTACTTC. It encodes CASSLEAGHYEQYF. This chain connects TRBV7-6 to TRBJ2-7; a weak D match, TRBD2 (6 bases). The CDR3 extends over 14 amino acids. Germline lookup yields CDR1 SGHVS and CDR2 FNYEAQ. V was trimmed by 3 bases and J by 3 bases, leaving 12 bases between them.